The clone carrying this TCR beta chain occurred many times. Its antigen is not known. Between the trimmed V and J ends, which lost 1 base and 2 bases, there was a span of 3 bases. The germline CDR1 and CDR2 sequences are SEHNR and FQNEAQ (reference sequence). The CDR3 length is 14 residues. This sample was taken from a study of molecular identifiers for immune sequencing clone quantification. TCRdb re-analysed the PCR reads in MiXCR, keeping a single row per CDR3 protein. The top ten hold over 1.3% of the sample, which has 62,000 or so distinct CDR3 sequences, roughly 18% seen once. Overall study results and limits: Highly expanded clone sizes could be underestimated by identical TCR molecules that share a barcode.

The material sequenced was naive CD8+ T cells from blood, with Jurkat cell RNA spiked in. Subset meaning: FACS-sorted CD8+CD4-CCR7+CD45RA+ naive T cells. This clonotype was sampled from a human donor in good health. Some libraries in this study had Jurkat cell RNA spiked in. The chain is built from TRBV7-9 and TRBJ2-6; D gene ambiguous. The CDR3 DNA sequence: TGTGCCAGCAGCTTAGTAACTGGGGCCAACGTCCTGACTTTC. It encodes CASSLVTGANVLTF.